One sample yielded the 26 T cell receptor beta chains listed below, sequenced in a study of blood T cells in healthy people across ages (dated by TCRdb to between 2014 and 2017). Receptors were amplified or captured by 5' RACE. The sequencer listed for this sample is Illumina HiSeq 2500. A second PCR of about 7 to 12 cycles was run with a J-beta primer mix and a sample-barcoded 5' primer. Through fastp at Q25 and MiXCR, TCRdb rebuilt clones from the public reads, retaining in-frame beta chains. CDR3 protein duplicates are merged, each entry listing the most common genes and DNA. The sample table shows approximately 850,000 distinct CDR3 sequences, and roughly 44% are seen once. The ten largest clones capture around 21% of the sample. The sequenced sample was blood. These receptors were obtained from a man aged 55 to 70 in good health.

The sample holds one count of this clonotype. The rearrangement uses TRBV7-9 and TRBJ2-3; 9 bases agree with TRBD2. CDR3 size: 15 residues. With 4 bases clipped from V and 4 bases from J, the junction kept 6 bases outside the gene matches. Germline V CDR1 and CDR2: SEHNR, FQNEAQ (reference sequence). The CDR3 sequence is CASSSASGVADTQYF. CDR3 bases: TGTGCCAGCAGCTCGGCTAGCGGGGTTGCAGATACGCAGTATTTT.

With regard to this clonotype: At one end, the junction sequence differs from germline, possibly due to a read error. V is TRBV6-6 and J is TRBJ1-5; TRBD1 aligns across 7 bases. The CDR3 sequence is 15 residues long. Germline lookup yields CDR1 MNHNY and CDR2 SVGAGI (reference sequence). Here the CDR3 reads CASSRGQASNPPQHF. DNA of the CDR3: TGTGCCAGCAGCCGCGGACAGGCTAGCAATCCGCCCCAGCATTTT.

This rearrangement joins TRBV7-9 to TRBJ2-1; D tentatively reads TRBD1 or TRBD2 (5 bases each). The CDR3 is made up of 15 amino acids. In germline, CDR1 is SEHNR, CDR2 FQNEAQ (reference sequence). The V end lost 5 bases, the J end lost 9 bases, and 20 bases lay between the germline ends. CDR3 residues: CASSKGTGTRGEQFF. The CDR3 DNA reads as TGTGCCAGCAGCAAAGGAACCGGGACCCGTGGTGAGCAGTTCTTC. Full variable domain (missing parts from reference TRBV7-9 and TRBJ2-1): DTGVSQNPRHKITKRGQNVTFRCDPISEHNRLYWYRQTLGQGPEFLTYFQNEAQLEKSRLLSDRFSAERPKGSFSTLEIQRTEQGDSAMYLCASSKGTGTRGEQFFGPGTRLTVL.

The V call is TRBV7-2, the J call TRBJ1-1; D is undetermined. This CDR3 region has 14 residues. Trimming cost V 5 bases and J 4 bases, with 14 bases left between them. Germline CDR1 reads SGHTA; CDR2 reads FQGNSA. The CDR3 loop reads CASSPKTGSTEAFF. Written as DNA, the CDR3 is TGTGCCAGCAGCCCCAAGACCGGGAGCACTGAAGCTTTCTTT.

The rearrangement links TRBV27 to TRBJ2-3; TRBD1 matches at 10 bases. Germline CDR1 reads MNHEY; CDR2 reads SMNVEV (reference sequence). The CDR3 runs 16 residues. J was trimmed by 3 bases and V by 5 bases; bases with no gene match: 8. CDR3 sequence: CASSKNRDRGTDTQYF. CDR3 DNA sequence: TGTGCCAGCAGTAAAAACCGGGACAGGGGAACAGATACGCAGTATTTT.

The rearrangement uses TRBV15 and TRBJ1-2; TRBD1 might be the D (5 bases). The CDR3 is 16 amino acids. CDR1 and CDR2 from the germline V gene are LNHNV and YYDKDF (reference sequence). Trimming removed 3 bases at V and 4 bases at J, with 18 bases between. The CDR3: CATSRMGGGFPYGYTF. CDR3 coding DNA: TGTGCCACCAGCAGGATGGGGGGAGGGTTCCCCTATGGCTACACCTTC.

The V call is TRBV20-1, the J call TRBJ2-1, with a possible D match to TRBD2 (7 bases). Trimming shortened V by 6 bases and J by 4 bases, and 19 bases separated the two germline ends. Germline loops: CDR1 DFQATT, CDR2 SNEGSKA (reference sequence). The CDR3 runs 15 residues. The CDR3 loop is CSAPTRGAVYNEQFF. CDR3 coding DNA: TGCAGTGCGCCAACTCGGGGGGCGGTTTACAATGAGCAGTTCTTC.

This clonotype occurred a few times. CDR3 sequence (DNA): TGCGCCAGCAGCCAAGACAGGGCAGGGTTGTACTATGGCTACACCTTC. Protein product: CASSQDRAGLYYGYTF. J is TRBJ1-2 and V is TRBV4-3; tentative D call: TRBD1 (5 bases). Between the trimmed V and J ends, which lost 0 bases and 3 bases, there was a span of 14 bases. Germline V gene data show CDR1 as LGHNA and CDR2 as YSLEER. The length of the CDR3 is 16 residues.

V gene TRBV7-6 combines with J gene TRBJ2-4; D gene uncertain. The germline V gene has CDR1 SGHVS and CDR2 FNYEAQ. Trimming left V 1 base short and J 9 bases short, with 13 bases between. The CDR3 runs to 14 residues. This CDR3 reads CASSLGSGTSIQYF. The CDR3 nucleotides are TGTGCCAGCAGCTTAGGCTCGGGTACGAGCATTCAGTACTTC.

The sample holds a few counts of this clonotype. This chain uses TRBV13 with TRBJ2-3; tentatively, D is TRBD2 (6 bases). CDR3 length: 16 residues. V gave up 5 bases and J gave up 5 bases, with 20 bases separating them. CDR1 is PRHDT and CDR2 is FYEKMQ in the germline V gene (reference sequence). CDR3 sequence: CASSLSYGGDRDTQYF. As DNA, the CDR3 is TGTGCCAGCAGCCTCAGTTACGGCGGGGATCGAGATACGCAGTATTTT.

This clonotype was detected only a few times. The V gene is TRBV20-1, the J gene TRBJ2-1; 11 positions agree with TRBD2. Germline V gives CDR1 DFQATT, CDR2 SNEGSKA (reference sequence). The V segment lost 2 bases and the J segment 4 bases; nucleotides outside the gene matches: 4. CDR3 length equals 15 residues. This CDR3 reads CSARSPSGGYNEQFF. Written as DNA, the CDR3 is TGCAGTGCTAGAAGTCCTAGCGGGGGGTACAATGAGCAGTTCTTC.

This chain links TRBV29-1 with TRBJ2-7; D might be TRBD2 (6 bases). CDR3 size: 14 residues. V was shortened by 8 bases and J by 1 base, with 18 bases between the two germline ends. Germline loops: CDR1 SQVTM, CDR2 ANQGSEA. CDR3 coding DNA: TGCAGCATAGCCGGGACTCTAACATCCTACGAGCAGTACTTC. Translated: CSIAGTLTSYEQYF.

The sample holds a few counts of this clonotype. The rearrangement joins TRBV9 to TRBJ2-7, with D perhaps matching TRBD1 (5 bases). Germline assignment: CDR1 SGDLS and CDR2 YYNGEE. Deletions cut 3 bases from V and 5 bases from J, with 12 bases between. The CDR3 has 13 residues. CDR3 residues: CASSEGNRDEQYF. As DNA, the CDR3 is TGTGCCAGCAGCGAGGGGAACCGGGACGAGCAGTACTTC.

This clonotype occurred a few times. The chain carries TRBV4-3 and TRBJ2-1; 7 nucleotides align to TRBD1. This CDR3 is 13 amino acids long. The germline V gene encodes CDR1 LGHNA and CDR2 YSLEER. V lost 0 bases to trimming and J lost 12 bases; unmatched junction nucleotides: 5. The CDR3 nucleotides are TGCGCCAGCAGCCAAGATCTGGCAGGGGGGCAGTTCTTC. Translated, it gives CASSQDLAGGQFF.

In this sample, this clonotype turned up a few times. The rearrangement uses TRBV2 and TRBJ2-6, with 7 bases that match TRBD1. The germline CDR1 and CDR2 sequences are SNHLY and FYNNEI. The CDR3 totals 17 residues. The trim removed 6 bases at V and 0 bases at J, leaving 8 bases unmatched. CDR3 coding DNA: TGTGCCAGCAGCACCGGGACAGAGAGCTCTGGGGCCAACGTCCTGACTTTC. Its protein is CASSTGTESSGANVLTF.

About this clonotype: Germline and junction disagree at one end, which may indicate a read error. The chain joins TRBV5-1 to TRBJ1-1, with unresolved D. The CDR3 sequence is 15 residues long. In germline, CDR1 is SGHRS, CDR2 YFSETQ. Written as DNA, the CDR3 is TGCGCCGGCAGCTTGGCGGGCAGATTGAACACTGAAGCTTTCTTT. Encoded protein: CAGSLAGRLNTEAFF.

The chain has TRBV12-3 or TRBV12-4 and TRBJ2-5; 15 bases agree with TRBD2. V gave up 7 bases and J gave up 0 bases; unmatched junction bases: 6. The CDR3 is 17 amino acids. CDR3 in DNA: TGTGCCAGCAACGGGACTAGCGGGGGGCGCTACCAAGAGACCCAGTACTTC. Its translation is CASNGTSGGRYQETQYF.

This clonotype came up a few times. Relative to the germline gene, one junction end is altered; a read error may explain this. The chain employs TRBV5-1 and TRBJ1-1; no clear D. CDR1 SGHRS and CDR2 YFSETQ come from the germline V gene. This CDR3 region has 14 residues. The CDR3 bases are TGTGCCAGCAGCTTATCCGGTTTGAACACTGAAGCTTTCTTT. Amino acid sequence: CASSLSGLNTEAFF.

The rearrangement joins TRBV9 to TRBJ1-2, with D unclear. The germline CDR1 and CDR2 sequences are SGDLS and YYNGEE. The CDR3 has 16 amino acids. The V and J ends lost 5 bases and 3 bases respectively, with 20 bases between them. CDR3 nucleotide sequence: TGTGCCAGCAGAGATGTCGAGCGGGAGGAAGACTATGGCTACACCTTC. It encodes CASRDVEREEDYGYTF. Supplemented by reference TRBV9 and TRBJ1-2, the full variable domain reads DSGVTQTPKHLITATGQRVTLRCSPRSGDLSVYWYQQSLDQGLQFLIQYYNGEERAKGNILERFSAQQFPDLHSELNLSSLELGDSALYFCASRDVEREEDYGYTFGSGTRLTVV.

The J gene is TRBJ2-3, the V gene TRBV19, with 7 bases fitting TRBD1. The V gene end was trimmed by 3 bases and the J gene end by 3 bases; junction bases not matched to a gene: 15. The CDR3 has 18 amino acids. Germline assignment: CDR1 LNHDA and CDR2 SQIVND (reference sequence). CDR3 amino acids: CASSMDRIQGKWTDTQYF. CDR3 sequence (DNA): TGTGCCAGTAGTATGGACAGGATACAGGGGAAGTGGACAGATACGCAGTATTTT.

This clonotype was counted at least ten times. The chain carries TRBV4-1 and TRBJ2-1; 10 bases are a match to TRBD2. V lost 1 base, J lost 3 bases, and 0 bases stayed unmatched. CDR1 and CDR2 (germline): MGHRA, YSYEKL. The CDR3 loop spans 15 amino acids. CDR3 residues: CASSQGLAGYNEQFF. Written as DNA, the CDR3 is TGCGCCAGCAGCCAAGGACTAGCGGGCTACAATGAGCAGTTCTTC.

The chain links TRBV7-2 to TRBJ2-5; 9 bases line up with TRBD1. The CDR3 spans 15 residues. V dropped 4 bases and J dropped 5; count of bases not matched to a gene: 8. Germline V CDR1 and CDR2: SGHTA, FQGNSA. The CDR3 DNA reads TGTGCCAGCAGCTCGTTCCGGGACAGGGATGAGACCCAGTACTTC. Translating gives CASSSFRDRDETQYF. Supplemented by reference TRBV7-2 and TRBJ2-5, the full variable domain reads GAGVSQSPSNKVTEKGKDVELRCDPISGHTALYWYRQSLGQGLEFLIYFQGNSAPDKSGLPSDRFSAERTGGSVSTLTIQRTQQEDSAVYLCASSSFRDRDETQYFGPGTRLLVL.

The J gene is TRBJ2-5, the V gene TRBV5-1; 7 bases map to TRBD1. The germline V gene encodes CDR1 SGHRS and CDR2 YFSETQ. The CDR3 loop spans 11 amino acids. The J segment lost 5 bases and the V segment lost 6 bases, leaving 1 base of the junction unmatched. CDR3 loop: CASKQGETQYF. For the CDR3, the DNA is TGCGCCAGCAAACAGGGGGAGACCCAGTACTTC.

This clonotype was detected a few times. This chain joins TRBV20-1 and TRBJ2-7; D assignment may be TRBD1 or TRBD2 (5 bases each). Germline lookup yields CDR1 DFQATT and CDR2 SNEGSKA (reference sequence). This CDR3 comprises 14 residues. V was trimmed by 7 bases and J by 3 bases, leaving 19 bases between them. The CDR3 region is CSVPPAGSFYEQYF. CDR3 DNA: TGCAGTGTTCCCCCGGCAGGGAGTTTCTACGAGCAGTACTTC.

This clonotype was seen only a few times. This rearrangement joins TRBV12-3 or TRBV12-4 to TRBJ2-5; 7 bases agree with TRBD2. This CDR3 comprises 14 residues. J lost 4 bases, V lost 1 base, and 3 bases had no gene match. CDR3 sequence reads: CASSLGWGGETQYF. The CDR3 DNA sequence: TGTGCCAGCAGTTTAGGCTGGGGGGGAGAGACCCAGTACTTC.

This clonotype turned up a few times. This CDR3 reads CATAKPVLTF. The CDR3 DNA is TGTGCCACCGCTAAGCCCGTCCTGACTTTC. The rearrangement joins TRBV6-1 to TRBJ2-6; no definite D call. Trimming removed 10 bases at V and 12 bases at J, with 10 bases between. Germline-derived CDR1 and CDR2 are MNHNS and SASEGT. The CDR3 has 10 residues.